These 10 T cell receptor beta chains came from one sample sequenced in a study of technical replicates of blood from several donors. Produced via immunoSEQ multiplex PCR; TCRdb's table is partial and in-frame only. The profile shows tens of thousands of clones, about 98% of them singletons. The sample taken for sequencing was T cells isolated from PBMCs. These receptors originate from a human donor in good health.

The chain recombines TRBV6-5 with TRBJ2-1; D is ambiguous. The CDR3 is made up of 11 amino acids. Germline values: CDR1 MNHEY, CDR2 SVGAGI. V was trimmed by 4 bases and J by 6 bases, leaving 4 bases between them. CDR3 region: CASSFFNEQFF. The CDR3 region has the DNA TGTGCCAGCAGTTTCTTCAATGAGCAGTTCTTC.

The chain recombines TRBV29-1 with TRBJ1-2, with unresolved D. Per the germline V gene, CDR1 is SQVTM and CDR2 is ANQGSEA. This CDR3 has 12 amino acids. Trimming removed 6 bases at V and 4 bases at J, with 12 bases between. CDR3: CSVDRVTYGYTF. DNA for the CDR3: TGCAGCGTAGACCGGGTGACCTATGGCTACACCTTC.

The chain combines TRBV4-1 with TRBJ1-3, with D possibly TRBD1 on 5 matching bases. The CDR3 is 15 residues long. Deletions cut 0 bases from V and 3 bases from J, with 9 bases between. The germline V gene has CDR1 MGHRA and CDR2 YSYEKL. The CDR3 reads CASSQERGDGNTIYF. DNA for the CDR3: TGCGCCAGCAGCCAAGAGCGGGGGGATGGAAACACCATATATTTT.

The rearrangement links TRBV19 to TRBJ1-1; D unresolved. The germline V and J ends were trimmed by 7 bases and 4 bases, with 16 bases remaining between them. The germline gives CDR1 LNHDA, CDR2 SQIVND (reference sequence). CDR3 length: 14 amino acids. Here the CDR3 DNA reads TGTGCCAGTAAATATGCTCACGAGGGCACTGAAGCTTTCTTT. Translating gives CASKYAHEGTEAFF.

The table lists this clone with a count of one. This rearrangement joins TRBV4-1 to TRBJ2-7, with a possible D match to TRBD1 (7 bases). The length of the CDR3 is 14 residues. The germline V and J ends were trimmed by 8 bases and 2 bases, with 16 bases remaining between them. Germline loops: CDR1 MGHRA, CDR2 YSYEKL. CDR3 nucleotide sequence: TGCGCCAGCGCGCGGGGACAGAATACCTACGAGCAGTACTTC. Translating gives CASARGQNTYEQYF.

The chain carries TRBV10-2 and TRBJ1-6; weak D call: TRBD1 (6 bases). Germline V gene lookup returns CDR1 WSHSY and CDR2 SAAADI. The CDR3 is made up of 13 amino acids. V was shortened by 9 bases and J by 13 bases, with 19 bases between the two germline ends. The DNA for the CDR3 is TGCGCCAGTAGACAGGCATTATCAATGCCCCTCCACTTT. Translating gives CASRQALSMPLHF.

The CDR3 sequence is CASSLDGGRDGYTF. In DNA, the CDR3 is TGCGCCAGCAGCTTGGACGGGGGGCGGGATGGCTACACCTTC. V and J are TRBV5-1 and TRBJ1-2, with D perhaps TRBD1 (6 bases). This CDR3 has 14 amino acids. V shed 0 bases and J shed 6 bases, with 12 bases lying between them. CDR1 SGHRS and CDR2 YFSETQ come from the germline V gene.

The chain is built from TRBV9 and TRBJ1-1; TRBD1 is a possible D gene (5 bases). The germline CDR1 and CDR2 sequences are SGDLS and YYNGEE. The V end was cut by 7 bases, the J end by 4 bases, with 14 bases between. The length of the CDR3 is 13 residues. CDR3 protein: CASARDKTTEAFF. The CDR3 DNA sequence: TGTGCCAGCGCCAGGGATAAGACCACTGAAGCTTTCTTT.

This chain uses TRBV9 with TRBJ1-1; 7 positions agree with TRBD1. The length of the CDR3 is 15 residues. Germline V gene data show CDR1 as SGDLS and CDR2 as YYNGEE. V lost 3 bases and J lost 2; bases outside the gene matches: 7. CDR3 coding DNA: TGTGCCAGCAGCGGTGACAGGGCGGGTAACACTGAAGCTTTCTTT. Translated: CASSGDRAGNTEAFF.

DNA of the CDR3: TGTGCCAGCAGCCCCTTAAGCAATCAGCCCCAGCATTTT. Its protein product is CASSPLSNQPQHF. The V and J genes are TRBV6-5 and TRBJ1-5, with D unclear. CDR1 and CDR2 from the germline V gene are MNHEY and SVGAGI. CDR3 length: 13 residues. The V gene lost 6 bases and the J gene lost 1 base, with 7 bases spanning the gap.